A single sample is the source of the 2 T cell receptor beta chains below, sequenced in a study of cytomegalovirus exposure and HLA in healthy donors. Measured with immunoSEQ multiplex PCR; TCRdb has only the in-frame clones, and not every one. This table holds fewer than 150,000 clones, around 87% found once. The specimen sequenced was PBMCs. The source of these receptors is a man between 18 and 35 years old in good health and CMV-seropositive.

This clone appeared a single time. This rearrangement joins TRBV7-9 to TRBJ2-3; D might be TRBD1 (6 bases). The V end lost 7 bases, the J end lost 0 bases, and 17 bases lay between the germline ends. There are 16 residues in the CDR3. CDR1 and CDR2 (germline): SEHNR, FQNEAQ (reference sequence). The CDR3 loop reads CASISNRAYSTDTQYF. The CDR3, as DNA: TGTGCCAGCATCTCAAACAGGGCTTATAGCACAGATACGCAGTATTTT.

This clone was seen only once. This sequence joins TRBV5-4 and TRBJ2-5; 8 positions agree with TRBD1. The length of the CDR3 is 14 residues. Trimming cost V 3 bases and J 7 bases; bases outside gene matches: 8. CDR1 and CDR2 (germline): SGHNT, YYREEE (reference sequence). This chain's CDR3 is CASSSRTGIGTQYF. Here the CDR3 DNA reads TGTGCCAGCAGCTCGAGGACAGGGATTGGGACCCAGTACTTC. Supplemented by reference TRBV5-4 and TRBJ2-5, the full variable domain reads ETGVTQSPTHLIKTRGQQVTLRCSSQSGHNTVSWYQQALGQGPQFIFQYYREEENGRGNFPPRFSGLQFPNYSSELNVNALELDDSALYLCASSSRTGIGTQYFGPGTRLLVL.